This T cell receptor (beta chain) was captured in a study of blood T cell repertoires in COVID-19 (dated by TCRdb to the early 2020s). In the study overall: Samples from collaborators originated in the United States, Italy and Spain and spanned both the acute and convalescent phases of COVID-19. The material from the prospective study consisted of cDNA or gDNA derived from T cells, B-cell-depleted T cells, or PBMCs. Subjects who had been exposed to COVID-19, were actively infected with it, or had recovered from it provided the deeply sampled blood TCRbeta repertoires that made up the dataset. The repertoires were released in a freely available public database intended as a resource for research on the immune response to SARS-CoV-2. Samples were obtained from the ongoing ImmuneRACE study (first 160 participants) and from 1,254 subjects provided by 6 global collaborators. Sample metadata almost always included a de-identified subject ID, COVID-19 status, age in years and sex. HLA class I and class II types, where available, came from metadata supplied by the sample provider rather than from assay-based typing.

General study outcomes and caveats: The quantity of clinical and demographic metadata differed by source and by participant and was supplied without curation.

Another Seattle source contributed samples from volunteer blood donors who had recovered from COVID-19. Collaborating institutions collected whole blood in K2EDTA tubes following their own protocols. For TCRbeta analysis, collaborators shipped samples in one of three forms: frozen whole blood, isolated PBMCs, or DNA extracted from either of those sample types. This clone has only a few counts. There is no known antigen for this receptor. Base qualities are not recorded, but no much larger clone differs from it by a single base. A distance of 5 bases separates the germline ends of V and J, which lose 1 base and 2 bases respectively. Including cysteine and phenylalanine, the CDR3 has 13 amino acids. Only the CDR3 DNA is retained, 39 bases long and in frame from the first base. CDR1 SEHNR and CDR2 FQNEAQ are derived from the germline V gene (reference sequence). The immunoSEQ Assay, a bias-controlled multiplex PCR, was used to amplify TCRbeta CDR3 regions from genomic DNA. The paper's processing steps were these. Nucleated cell counts per sample were estimated from amplification of reference gene primers within the assay. To quantify the absolute abundance of each unique TCRbeta CDR3 rearrangement, sequence reads were collapsed and filtered. For each sample, productive Simpson clonality was calculated as the square root of Simpson's diversity index over productive rearrangements. Sourced from immuneACCESS, this table was stored by TCRdb with only in-frame sequences that have V and J called. A share of the clones is absent; for the studies checked, an unresolved V gene accounts for under half, and the remainder has no known explanation. Clonal size and the V and J genes are those of that table, whereas D and trimming came from the DNA. The sample profile shows 300,000 or so clones; about 87% of them were found once. The ten largest clones add up to about 7.8% of the sample.

This clonotype was obtained from a woman in her forties or fifties who had recovered from COVID-19. The sequence links TRBV7-9 to TRBJ1-1; the D segment cannot be called with confidence. The sequencing input was peripheral blood. CDR3 loop: CASSLGDNTEAFF. In nucleotide form, the sequence is TGTGCCAGCAGCTTAGGCGATAACACTGAAGCTTTCTTT.